This entry lists 22 T cell receptor beta chains sequenced from one sample in a study of blood T cells in healthy people across ages. A second PCR of roughly 7 to 11 cycles used a sample-barcoded 5' primer and a J-beta primer mix. TCRdb re-analysed the 5' RACE reads in MiXCR, keeping a single row per CDR3 protein. The table has more than 450,000 distinct CDR3 sequences, roughly a quarter seen once. These data were also reused for a study on T cells of mothers and their children.

Material for sequencing was blood. These receptors originate from a boy aged 2 to 9 in good health.

The chain carries TRBV12-3 or TRBV12-4 and TRBJ2-7; D remains ambiguous. This CDR3 region has 15 residues. V lost 5 bases to trimming and J lost 1 base, with 15 bases between them. Written as DNA, the CDR3 is TGTGCCAGCAGTACCTCGATAGGTCAATCCTACGAGCAGTACTTC. Residues: CASSTSIGQSYEQYF.

This clonotype was recorded a few times. The gene calls are TRBV10-3 and TRBJ1-6; 9 bases align to TRBD1. The germline V gene encodes CDR1 ENHRY and CDR2 SYGVKD. V trimming: 6 bases; J trimming: 9 bases; junction bases outside the gene matches: 6. CDR3 length equals 14 residues. This CDR3 is CAISRGTGSSPLHF. CDR3 DNA: TGTGCCATCAGCCGCGGGACAGGGTCTTCACCCCTCCACTTT.

J is TRBJ1-2 and V is TRBV29-1; D may be TRBD1 (5 bases). Germline CDR1 is SQVTM and CDR2 is ANQGSEA. This CDR3 region has 12 residues. Trimming stripped 1 base from V and 5 bases from J, with 8 bases between. CDR3 sequence reads: CSVEGGAYGYTF. Written as DNA, the CDR3 is TGCAGCGTTGAAGGTGGGGCGTATGGCTACACCTTC. The whole variable domain, filled in from reference TRBV29-1 and TRBJ1-2, reads SAVISQKPSRDICQRGTSLTIQCQVDSQVTMMFWYRQQPGQSLTLIATANQGSEATYESGFVIDKFPISRPNLTFSTLTVSNMSPEDSSIYLCSVEGGAYGYTFGSGTRLTVV.

Comment on this clonotype: The conserved phenylalanine or tryptophan is not found at the CDR3 terminus, so this likely reflects a read error. V usage is TRBV3-1 and J usage is TRBJ2-1; D perhaps matches TRBD2 (6 bases). With 4 bases removed from V and 4 bases from J, the gap between germline ends came to 14 bases. The CDR3 is 15 amino acids. Per germline, CDR1 LGHDT and CDR2 YNNKEL (reference sequence). The DNA for the CDR3 is TGTGCCAGCAGCCGGATGGGAGGCCGGTACAATGAGCAGTTCTCC. Protein sequence: CASSRMGGRYNEQFS.

This clonotype was seen repeatedly, ten times or more. The chain has TRBV12-3 or TRBV12-4 and TRBJ2-5, with 11 positions matching TRBD2. V shed 5 bases, J shed 5 bases, and the junction held 10 bases outside the gene matches. This CDR3 region has 16 residues. CDR3 DNA sequence: TGTGCCAGCAGTCCTTATAGCGGGGGGGCCAGTGAGACCCAGTACTTC. Its translation: CASSPYSGGASETQYF.

V usage is TRBV4-1 and J usage is TRBJ2-3; 9 bases match TRBD1. The CDR3 loop spans 18 amino acids. Germline trimming cut 2 bases from V and 2 bases from J; bases unmatched to any gene: 11. Germline loops: CDR1 MGHRA, CDR2 YSYEKL. CDR3 residues: CASSQTSPGQGNTDTQYF. The DNA for the CDR3 is TGCGCCAGCAGCCAAACATCCCCGGGACAGGGAAACACAGATACGCAGTATTTT.

The chain links TRBV6-2 or TRBV6-3 to TRBJ1-6; possibly TRBD1 for D (5 bases). The CDR3 consists of 15 residues. V was cut by 0 bases and J by 9 bases, with 12 bases left in between. Germline CDR1 is MNHEY and CDR2 is SVGEGT. The CDR3, as DNA: TGTGCCAGCAGTTACTCCACAGGCGGGAGTTCACCCCTCCACTTT. This encodes CASSYSTGGSSPLHF.

The rearrangement joins TRBV7-2 to TRBJ2-5; unclear D gene. TRBJ2-7 matches the DNA end more closely, so the J call is doubtful. The CDR3 consists of 12 residues. Germline V gene data show CDR1 as SGHTA and CDR2 as FQGNSA. CDR3 region: CASSGQVYEQYF. CDR3 DNA: TGTGCCAGCAGCGGTCAGGTCTACGAGCAGTACTTC.

CDR3 nucleotide sequence: TGCAGTGCTAGTCCCCACCGTACCCCCTGGGGAGAGGAAAAACTGTTTTTT. This translates into CSASPHRTPWGEEKLFF. The V gene is TRBV20-1, the J gene TRBJ1-4; no firm D call. Per the germline V gene, CDR1 is DFQATT and CDR2 is SNEGSKA (reference sequence). The V end lost 3 bases, the J end lost 8 bases, and 25 bases lay between the germline ends. This CDR3 contains 17 residues.

The V gene is TRBV9, the J gene TRBJ2-3; 7 bases match TRBD2. After removal of 0 bases from V and 2 bases from J, the junction contained 6 bases not matched to a gene. There are 16 residues in the CDR3. From germline, CDR1 is SGDLS and CDR2 YYNGEE. The CDR3 DNA reads TGTGCCAGCAGCGTAGAGGCTAGCGGATCCACAGATACGCAGTATTTT. Translation: CASSVEASGSTDTQYF.

Worth noting for this clonotype: A read error may produce the germline difference seen at one junction end. The gene calls are TRBV20-1 and TRBJ2-5, with 11 positions matching TRBD2. The better agreement between TRBJ2-7 and the DNA end casts doubt on the J call. Looked up from germline, CDR1 is DFQATT and CDR2 is SNEGSKA (reference sequence). CDR3 length: 17 amino acids. This chain's CDR3 is CSATGLAGGPSSYEQYF. The CDR3 DNA sequence: TGCAGCGCTACCGGGCTAGCGGGAGGTCCTAGCTCCTACGAGCAGTACTTC.

This clonotype was seen a few times. An end of the junction does not agree with germline; a read error may underlie this. The rearrangement uses TRBV12-5 and TRBJ2-1; TRBD2 might be the D (6 bases). The CDR3 runs 15 residues. The germline gives CDR1 LGHNT, CDR2 FRNRAP. CDR3 protein: CASGLTGGSYNEQFF. The CDR3, as DNA: TGCGCTAGTGGTCTTACCGGGGGTTCCTACAATGAGCAGTTCTTC.

This clonotype was picked up a small number of times. This chain uses TRBV24-1 with TRBJ2-1, with 8 bases aligning to TRBD2. Germline CDR1 reads KGHDR; CDR2 reads SFDVKD. V lost 6 bases, J lost 0 bases, and 0 bases stayed unmatched. The CDR3 loop spans 14 amino acids. CDR3 in DNA: TGTGCCACCAGTCGGGGGGGCTCCTACAATGAGCAGTTCTTC. Translation: CATSRGGSYNEQFF.

The rearrangement joins TRBV7-8 to TRBJ2-2; perhaps TRBD2 as D (7 bases). Trimming left V 5 bases short and J 5 bases short, with 21 bases between. CDR1 and CDR2 from the germline V gene are SGHVS and FQNEAQ. The CDR3 length is 17 residues. This CDR3 is CASSRGAGIISTGELFF. CDR3 sequence (DNA): TGTGCCAGCAGCCGGGGGGCCGGGATTATCTCGACCGGGGAGCTGTTTTTT. The whole variable domain, remainder taken from reference TRBV7-8 and TRBJ2-2, is GAGVSQSPRYKVAKRGQDVALRCDPISGHVSLFWYQQALGQGPEFLTYFQNEAQLDKSGLPSDRFFAERPEGSVSTLKIQRTQQEDSAVYLCASSRGAGIISTGELFFGEGSRLTVL.

The V gene is TRBV7-9, the J gene TRBJ2-7; 7 bases align to TRBD1. The CDR3 runs 14 residues. V shed 3 bases, J shed 6 bases, and the junction held 8 bases outside the gene matches. Germline CDR1 reads SEHNR; CDR2 reads FQNEAQ (reference sequence). CDR3 loop: CASSLTGTAGEQYF. CDR3 nucleotide sequence: TGTGCCAGCAGCTTGACAGGGACGGCCGGCGAGCAGTACTTC.

This chain links TRBV6-1 with TRBJ2-6, with D perhaps matching TRBD1 (6 bases). V lost 5 bases and J lost 7, with 12 bases in between. CDR3 length equals 14 residues. Germline V gives CDR1 MNHNS, CDR2 SASEGT. CDR3 coding DNA: TGTGCCAGCAGTTTTACAGGGTCAGCCAACGTCCTGACTTTC. This gives the protein CASSFTGSANVLTF.

The table lists this clonotype with a few counts. The rearrangement links TRBV11-2 to TRBJ2-5; D possibly corresponds to TRBD2 (7 bases). The CDR3 totals 17 residues. The V gene lost 1 base and the J gene lost 3 bases, with 18 bases spanning the gap. Germline V gene data show CDR1 as SGHAT and CDR2 as FQNNGV. In nucleotides, the CDR3 is TGTGCCAGCAGCTTAGGAGGGACGGGGGCGGGGGAAGAGACCCAGTACTTC. Amino acids: CASSLGGTGAGEETQYF.

This clonotype has more than one count but fewer than ten. This rearrangement joins TRBV7-9 to TRBJ2-2, with D perhaps TRBD1 or TRBD2 (5 bases each). V was pared by 5 bases and J by 5 bases, with 12 bases between. The CDR3 extends over 14 amino acids. Looked up from germline, CDR1 is SEHNR and CDR2 is FQNEAQ (reference sequence). DNA of the CDR3: TGTGCCAGCAGCCACGCCTGGGGGACCGGGGAGCTGTTTTTT. Translated, it gives CASSHAWGTGELFF.

This rearrangement joins TRBV6-6 to TRBJ2-7; TRBD1 matches at 10 bases. There are 14 residues in the CDR3. J gave up 2 bases and V 7 bases, and 5 bases lay outside the gene matches. The V gene's germline CDR1 is MNHNY and CDR2 SVGAGI (reference sequence). This CDR3 is CASKKTGGPYEQYF. The DNA for the CDR3 is TGTGCCAGCAAGAAGACAGGGGGCCCCTACGAGCAGTACTTC.

The J gene is TRBJ1-5, the V gene TRBV20-1; D call uncertain. CDR1 is DFQATT, CDR2 SNEGSKA, per germline (reference sequence). The CDR3 length is 15 residues. V lost 3 bases and J lost 0, with 12 bases in between. The CDR3 DNA is TGCAGTGCTAGTGACATCGGCGGTAGCAATCAGCCCCAGCATTTT. It translates to CSASDIGGSNQPQHF.

This clonotype appeared a few times. The gene calls are TRBV7-3 and TRBJ2-1; 7 positions agree with TRBD2. Near its end, the DNA agrees better with TRBJ2-5, so the J call may be wrong. CDR3 length equals 14 residues. The germline gives CDR1 SGHTA, CDR2 FQGTGA. Here the CDR3 DNA reads TGTGCCAGCAGCGCGGTCGGGGGGCAAGAGACCCAGTACTTC. Amino acids: CASSAVGGQETQYF.

The V and J genes are TRBV7-6 and TRBJ2-1, with D possibly matching TRBD2 (6 bases). The ends were cut back, 6 bases at V and 8 bases at J, with 14 bases in the middle. Germline values: CDR1 SGHVS, CDR2 FNYEAQ. This CDR3 has 13 residues. The CDR3 spells CASSIRESYEQFF. CDR3 nucleotides: TGTGCCAGCAGTATCCGGGAGAGCTATGAGCAGTTCTTC.